These T cell receptor beta chains were read from a single sample in a study of blood T cell repertoires in COVID-19. Profiled with immunoSEQ multiplex PCR; TCRdb holds only in-frame clones, not every one. The sample consists of 200,000 to 250,000 clones, 82% of them appearing once. Specimen: peripheral blood. The receptors were sampled from a woman between 70 and 85 years old with acute or convalescent COVID-19. Both conserved end residues are part of each CDR3. The D gene is left open where the match is weak. Expanded clones get a size class; other rows say once, few or many, or leave the size out.

J | length | size | V | D | CDR3 | DNA
TRBJ2-7 | 14 | - | TRBV3-1/TRBV3-2 | - | CASSQEAGLYEQYF | TGTGCCAGCAGCCAAGAAGCTGGGCTCTACGAGCAGTACTTC
TRBJ2-7 | 14 | once | TRBV10-3 | - | CAISGVGGSYEQYF | TGTGCCATCAGTGGTGTAGGCGGCTCCTACGAGCAGTACTTC
TRBJ1-6 | 14 | - | TRBV27 | - | CASSSYTDNSPLHF | TGTGCCAGCAGTTCCTATACCGATAATTCACCCCTCCACTTT
TRBJ2-7 | 16 | - | TRBV23-1 | - | CASSQSRATWGYEQYF | TGCGCCAGCAGTCAATCGAGGGCCACTTGGGGCTACGAGCAGTACTTC
TRBJ1-1 | 16 | - | TRBV7-2 | - | CASSLASGVWGTEAFF | TGTGCCAGCAGCTTAGCGTCGGGGGTTTGGGGGACTGAAGCTTTCTTT
TRBJ1-5 | 15 | - | TRBV5-1 | - | CASSPGDYSNQPQHF | TGCGCCAGCAGCCCAGGGGATTATAGCAATCAGCCCCAGCATTTT
TRBJ2-3 | 14 | once | TRBV20-1 | - | CSASWRGLADTQYF | TGCAGTGCTAGTTGGAGGGGGCTCGCAGATACGCAGTATTTT
TRBJ2-5 | 15 | - | TRBV2 | - | CASSEAGVYQETQYF | TGTGCCAGCAGTGAAGCAGGAGTCTACCAAGAGACCCAGTACTTC
TRBJ1-2 | 14 | - | TRBV6-2/TRBV6-3 | - | CASSYAAVFYGYTF | TGTGCCAGCAGTTACGCGGCAGTCTTTTATGGCTACACCTTC
TRBJ1-5 | 17 | - | TRBV6-2/TRBV6-3 | TRBD1 | CASSVPGQGTSNQPQHF | TGTGCCAGCAGTGTCCCGGGACAGGGTACAAGCAATCAGCCCCAGCATTTT
TRBJ2-7 | 16 | once | TRBV4-1 | - | CASSQAPGLSSYEQYF | TGCGCCAGCAGCCAAGCACCAGGACTGAGCTCCTACGAGCAGTACTTC
TRBJ2-1 | 16 | - | TRBV10-3 | TRBD2 | CAIGSSSGGASHEQFF | TGTGCCATCGGGAGCTCTAGCGGGGGGGCGAGTCATGAGCAGTTCTTC
TRBJ1-6 | 15 | - | TRBV3-1/TRBV3-2 | - | CASSQALLGNSPLHF | TGTGCCAGCAGCCAAGCCCTCCTAGGAAATTCACCCCTCCACTTT
TRBJ2-7 | 16 | - | TRBV6-5 | TRBD2 | CASSYSVLAVSYEQYF | TGTGCCAGCAGTTACTCAGTCCTAGCGGTCTCCTACGAGCAGTACTTC
TRBJ1-1 | 15 | - | TRBV3-1/TRBV3-2 | - | CASSQERLLKSVAFF | TGTGCCAGCAGCCAAGAGAGGCTTTTGAAATCGGTAGCTTTCTTT